The 23 T cell receptor beta chains given below trace back to one sample, sequenced in a study of shared clonotypes between healthy human individuals. TCRdb's copy holds only in-frame clones and misses some; the assay was immunoSEQ multiplex PCR. The sample has more than 400,000 clones, about 96% seen once. Input material: naive CD4+ T cells sorted from blood. The subset is: CD45RA+ positively selected. Receptor source: a woman aged 25 to 45 in good health.

This chain uses TRBV11-2 with TRBJ2-7; D not resolved. V shed 0 bases and J shed 5 bases, with 8 bases lying between them. CDR1 and CDR2 (germline): SGHAT, FQNNGV. The CDR3 spans 13 residues. The CDR3 DNA reads TGTGCCAGCAGCTTAGAGGGCCATCACGAGCAGTACTTC. Its translation is CASSLEGHHEQYF.

This clone was recorded only once. The chain uses TRBV5-1 and TRBJ2-1; unclear D gene. Germline V gene data show CDR1 as SGHRS and CDR2 as YFSETQ. Trimming took off 3 bases at V and 8 bases at J, with 6 bases between the two ends. CDR3 length: 11 residues. The CDR3 loop is CASSYAYEQFF. CDR3 coding DNA: TGCGCCAGCAGCTACGCCTATGAGCAGTTCTTC.

V is TRBV28 and J is TRBJ1-1; D remains unclear. The CDR3 is 12 amino acids. The germline gives CDR1 MDHEN, CDR2 SYDVKM. Trimming left V 5 bases short and J 10 bases short, with 14 bases between. The CDR3 sequence is CASSLPRGVAFF. The CDR3 DNA reads as TGTGCCAGCAGTCTCCCCCGGGGTGTAGCTTTCTTT.

V usage is TRBV27 and J usage is TRBJ2-7; D gene uncertain. The CDR3 has 14 amino acids. Germline V gene lookup returns CDR1 MNHEY and CDR2 SMNVEV (reference sequence). Trimming took off 5 bases at V and 6 bases at J, with 17 bases between the two ends. Here the CDR3 reads CASSGPASFGEQYF. The CDR3 DNA is TGTGCCAGCAGTGGCCCAGCCTCTTTCGGCGAGCAGTACTTC.

This clone was seen only once. The chain links TRBV29-1 to TRBJ2-2; D is possibly TRBD1 (6 bases). Germline CDR1 and CDR2: SQVTM and ANQGSEA. With 6 bases removed from V and 3 bases from J, the gap between germline ends came to 11 bases. CDR3 length equals 13 residues. The CDR3: CSVRTVYTGELFF. The DNA for the CDR3 is TGCAGCGTGCGGACAGTTTACACCGGGGAGCTGTTTTTT.

In this sample, this clone turned up once. The V gene is TRBV6-5, the J gene TRBJ1-5; D is possibly TRBD1 (5 bases). With 2 bases removed from V and 6 bases from J, the gap between germline ends came to 8 bases. Per the germline V gene, CDR1 is MNHEY and CDR2 is SVGAGI. The CDR3 consists of 13 residues. The DNA for the CDR3 is TGTGCCAGCAGTTACGCCGGGGCTCAGCCCCAGCATTTT. Amino acids: CASSYAGAQPQHF.

V is TRBV10-3 and J is TRBJ2-1; D is perhaps TRBD1 (6 bases). The CDR3 contains 13 residues. Germline V gene data show CDR1 as ENHRY and CDR2 as SYGVKD. V lost 8 bases, J lost 7 bases, and 15 bases lay in between. The CDR3 DNA reads as TGTGCCATCTCTCAGGGGTTGTGGAATGAGCAGTTCTTC. It encodes CAISQGLWNEQFF.

J is TRBJ2-2 and V is TRBV19; perhaps TRBD2 as D (6 bases). The CDR3 length is 15 residues. V was trimmed by 7 bases and J by 6 bases, leaving 18 bases between them. Germline-derived CDR1 and CDR2 are LNHDA and SQIVND (reference sequence). DNA for the CDR3: TGTGCCAGTAATGTAGACGGGAGAGGCTCCGGGGAGCTGTTTTTT. Protein: CASNVDGRGSGELFF.

This chain joins TRBV18 and TRBJ2-2; D perhaps matches TRBD2 (6 bases). The V and J ends lost 3 bases and 6 bases respectively, with 14 bases between them. Germline CDR1 KGHSH, CDR2 LQKENI. The CDR3 totals 15 residues. The CDR3 DNA sequence: TGTGCCAGCTCACCCGACAGCGGAGGGCCCGGGGAGCTGTTTTTT. Residues: CASSPDSGGPGELFF.

The rearrangement links TRBV28 to TRBJ1-5, with D uncertain. The germline CDR1 and CDR2 sequences are MDHEN and SYDVKM. The CDR3 totals 13 residues. Between the trimmed V and J ends, which lost 8 bases and 2 bases, there was a span of 10 bases. CDR3 loop: CASGRAGNQPQHF. CDR3 DNA: TGTGCCAGCGGTAGGGCCGGCAATCAGCCCCAGCATTTT.

The chain uses TRBV15 and TRBJ2-7; no reliable D call. The germline CDR1 and CDR2 sequences are LNHNV and YYDKDF (reference sequence). This CDR3 has 15 amino acids. Deletions cut 1 base from V and 3 bases from J, with 13 bases between. The CDR3 sequence is CATSRGAGPYYEQYF. The CDR3 DNA reads as TGTGCCACCAGCAGAGGGGCAGGTCCCTACTACGAGCAGTACTTC.

The chain employs TRBV10-1 and TRBJ1-1; possibly TRBD1 for D (6 bases). This CDR3 region has 15 residues. The V gene lost 0 bases and the J gene lost 2 bases, with 10 bases spanning the gap. Germline V gives CDR1 WNHNN, CDR2 SYGVQD (reference sequence). CDR3 residues: CASSESWGLNTEAFF. The CDR3 nucleotides read TGCGCCAGCAGTGAGTCGTGGGGGCTCAACACTGAAGCTTTCTTT.

This chain uses TRBV7-9 with TRBJ1-5; D is uncertain. The CDR3 has 17 residues. The V and J ends lost 1 base and 0 bases respectively, with 13 bases between them. Looked up from germline, CDR1 is SEHNR and CDR2 is FQNEAQ (reference sequence). The CDR3 sequence is CASSLGMGQNSNQPQHF. DNA for the CDR3: TGTGCCAGCAGCTTAGGCATGGGTCAGAATAGCAATCAGCCCCAGCATTTT.

V and J are TRBV21-1 and TRBJ2-7; the D call TRBD1 from the table was never checked on the DNA. TRBV21-1 is reported as a pseudogene. CDR3 length equals 15 residues. CDR3 DNA sequence: TGTGCCAGCAGCAGCTTCGACAGGGTAGGCTACGAGCAGTACTTC. This codes for CASSSFDRVGYEQYF.

The V gene is TRBV7-7, the J gene TRBJ2-5; tentative D call: TRBD1 (6 bases). This CDR3 region has 15 residues. Germline lookup yields CDR1 SSHAT and CDR2 FNYEAQ (reference sequence). Trimming stripped 1 base from V and 5 bases from J, with 14 bases between. CDR3 region: CASSLVRTDGETQYF. Written as DNA, the CDR3 is TGTGCCAGCAGCTTAGTCCGGACAGATGGGGAGACCCAGTACTTC.

This sequence joins TRBV4-1 and TRBJ1-1, with D possibly matching TRBD1 (5 bases). The CDR3 consists of 13 residues. Looked up from germline, CDR1 is MGHRA and CDR2 is YSYEKL. V lost 5 bases, J lost 6 bases, and 13 bases lay in between. CDR3 DNA sequence: TGCGCCAGCAGCTGGTGGACGGGGCCTGAAGCTTTCTTT. Protein product: CASSWWTGPEAFF.

This clone has only one observation. This chain joins TRBV6-5 and TRBJ2-7; no reliable D call. Trimming removed 7 bases at V and 5 bases at J, with 12 bases between. Germline V gene data show CDR1 as MNHEY and CDR2 as SVGAGI. The CDR3 covers 12 residues. The CDR3 loop is CASTNAPNEQYF. DNA of the CDR3: TGTGCCAGCACCAACGCCCCCAACGAGCAGTACTTC.

The CDR3 protein is CASSFWAQDVDQPQHF. CDR3 DNA: TGTGCCAGCAGCTTTTGGGCACAGGATGTCGATCAGCCCCAGCATTTT. The rearrangement links TRBV5-8 to TRBJ1-5; possibly TRBD1 for D (5 bases). Germline CDR1 reads SGHTS; CDR2 reads YDEGEE. The CDR3 spans 16 residues. V lost 2 bases and J 5 bases, leaving 17 bases between the germline ends.

The chain joins TRBV10-3 to TRBJ1-4; D unresolved. The CDR3 consists of 14 residues. V was trimmed by 0 bases and J by 8 bases, leaving 10 bases between them. Germline V lookup: CDR1 ENHRY, CDR2 SYGVKD. CDR3 loop: CAISESMEAEKLFF. The CDR3 DNA reads as TGTGCCATCAGTGAGTCGATGGAGGCGGAAAAACTGTTTTTT.

In nucleotides, the CDR3 is TGTGCCAGCAGTGACGCCGGGACGAGCTCCTACGAGCAGTACTTC. This gives the protein CASSDAGTSSYEQYF. The chain uses TRBV6-1 and TRBJ2-7; D could derive from TRBD1 or TRBD2 (5 bases each). CDR1 is MNHNS, CDR2 SASEGT, per germline. V lost 3 bases and J 0 bases, leaving 12 bases between the germline ends. The CDR3 totals 15 residues.

The chain has TRBV7-9 and TRBJ2-7; a weak D match, TRBD2 (5 bases). The CDR3 contains 14 residues. V was clipped by 1 base and J by 12 bases, with 19 bases between them. The germline V gene has CDR1 SEHNR and CDR2 FQNEAQ (reference sequence). The CDR3 loop reads CASSLETTGERAYF. CDR3 nucleotides: TGTGCCAGCAGCTTAGAGACGACCGGGGAACGAGCGTACTTC. Filled out from reference TRBV7-9 and TRBJ2-7, the complete variable domain reads DTGVSQNPRHKITKRGQNVTFRCDPISEHNRLYWYRQTLGQGPEFLTYFQNEAQLEKSRLLSDRFSAERPKGSFSTLEIQRTEQGDSAMYLCASSLETTGERAYFGPGTRLTVT.

This clone was found once. The V gene is TRBV27, the J gene TRBJ2-1, with 9 bases identical to TRBD2. Germline V gives CDR1 MNHEY, CDR2 SMNVEV (reference sequence). The junction had 5 bases not matched to a gene; V was cut back by 1 base and J by 4 bases. CDR3 size: 16 residues. The CDR3 nucleotides read TGTGCCAGCAGTTTATTAGCGGGAGCCACATACAATGAGCAGTTCTTC. Encoded protein: CASSLLAGATYNEQFF.

This chain uses TRBV21-1 with TRBJ2-7; the DNA was not used to check the table's D call, TRBD2. TRBV21-1 is labeled a pseudogene. The CDR3 loop spans 16 amino acids. The CDR3 sequence: CASSLLGGGPRDEQYF. The CDR3 DNA reads as TGTGCCAGCAGCCTCCTGGGAGGGGGGCCTAGGGACGAGCAGTACTTC.